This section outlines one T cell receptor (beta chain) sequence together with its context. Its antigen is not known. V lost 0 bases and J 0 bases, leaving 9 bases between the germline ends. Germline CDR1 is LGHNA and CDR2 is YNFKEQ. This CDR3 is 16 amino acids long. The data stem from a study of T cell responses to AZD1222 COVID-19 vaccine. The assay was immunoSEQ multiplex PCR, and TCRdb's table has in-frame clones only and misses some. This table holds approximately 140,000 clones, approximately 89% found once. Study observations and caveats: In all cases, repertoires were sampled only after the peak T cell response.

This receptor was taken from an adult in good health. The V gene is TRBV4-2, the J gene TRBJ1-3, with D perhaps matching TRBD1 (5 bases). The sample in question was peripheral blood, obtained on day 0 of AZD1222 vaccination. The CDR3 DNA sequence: TGTGCCAGCAGCCAAGAACAGGTAGACTCTGGAAACACCATATATTTT. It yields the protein CASSQEQVDSGNTIYF.